The rows below give T cell receptor beta chains drawn from one sample of a study of blood T cell repertoires in COVID-19. The assay was immunoSEQ multiplex PCR, and TCRdb's table has in-frame clones only and misses some. The sample lists more than 85,000 clones, roughly 92% seen once, with around 5.4% in the top ten. Material for sequencing was peripheral blood. These TCRs come from a man in his sixties or seventies with acute or convalescent COVID-19. Each CDR3 is given with its conserved first and last residue. The D gene is left open where the match is weak. For some rows the clone size is stated as once, few or many, or as a class when expanded; others skip it.

clone_size	v_call	d_call	j_call	cdr3_nt	cdr3_aa
-	TRBV7-8	TRBD2	TRBJ2-5	TGTGCCAGCAGCTCCGGGGGGAGTTGGACGGAGACCCAGTACTTC	CASSSGGSWTETQYF
-	TRBV29-1	-	TRBJ1-2	TGCAGCGTTGGTTTCGGGTATGGTGGCTACACCTTC	CSVGFGYGGYTF
-	TRBV28	-	TRBJ1-2	TGTGCCAGCATTTCAGGGGTCAACTATGGCTACACCTTC	CASISGVNYGYTF
-	TRBV5-8	TRBD1	TRBJ2-3	TGTGCCAGCAGTCGGAGGACAGGGGGCGCAGATACGCAGTATTTT	CASSRRTGGADTQYF
once	TRBV19	-	TRBJ2-1	TGTGCCAGTAGTGGGACTGTCAGCTCCTACAATGAGCAGTTCTTC	CASSGTVSSYNEQFF
-	TRBV7-6	-	TRBJ2-3	TGTGCCAGCAGCTTAGGGTTTCGGCGGGGCCTCACAGATACGCAGTATTTT	CASSLGFRRGLTDTQYF
-	TRBV11-3	-	TRBJ2-7	TGTGCCAGCAGCTTAGAGCAGGGAATCGTCCACGAGCAGTACTTC	CASSLEQGIVHEQYF
-	TRBV29-1	-	TRBJ1-2	TGCAGCGTTGACTTACAGGGAAAGGGGGTTGGTGGCTACACCTTC	CSVDLQGKGVGGYTF
-	TRBV29-1	TRBD2	TRBJ2-7	TGCAGCGCAAGGAAAAGAACCGGGACTAGCGGGAACGAGCAGTACTTC	CSARKRTGTSGNEQYF
-	TRBV29-1	-	TRBJ1-1	TGCAGCGTTGACGGTTACACTGAAGCTTTCTTT	CSVDGYTEAFF
-	TRBV7-9	-	TRBJ2-7	TGTGCCAGCAGCCCGGGGACATTTGTCTCCTACGAGCAGTACTTC	CASSPGTFVSYEQYF
-	TRBV28	TRBD1	TRBJ1-5	TGTGCCAGCAGTAAAGACAGGGGGGGACCAGGTCAGCCCCAGCATTTT	CASSKDRGGPGQPQHF
-	TRBV6-6	-	TRBJ1-4	TGTGCCAGCAGTCTCCAGGGATCGGCTAATGAAAAACTGTTTTTT	CASSLQGSANEKLFF
-	TRBV6-2/TRBV6-3	-	TRBJ1-5	TGTGCCAGCAGCCACCTTCAGAGCAATCAGCCCCAGCATTTT	CASSHLQSNQPQHF
-	TRBV28	-	TRBJ1-1	TGTGCCAGCAGTCCAGGCGTACGGACTGAAGCTTTCTTT	CASSPGVRTEAFF
once	TRBV4-2	TRBD1	TRBJ1-1	TGTGCCAGCAGCCCTCGACAGGGTCCGAACACTGAAGCTTTCTTT	CASSPRQGPNTEAFF